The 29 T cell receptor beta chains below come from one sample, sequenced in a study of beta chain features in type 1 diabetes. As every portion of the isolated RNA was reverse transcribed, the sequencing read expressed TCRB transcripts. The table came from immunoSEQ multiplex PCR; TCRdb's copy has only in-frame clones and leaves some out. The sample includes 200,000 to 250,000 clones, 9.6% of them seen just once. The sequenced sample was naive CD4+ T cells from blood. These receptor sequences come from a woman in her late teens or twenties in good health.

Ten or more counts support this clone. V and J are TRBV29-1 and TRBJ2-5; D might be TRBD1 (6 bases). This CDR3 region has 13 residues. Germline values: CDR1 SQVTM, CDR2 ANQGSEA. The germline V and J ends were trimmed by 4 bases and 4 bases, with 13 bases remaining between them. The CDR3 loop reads CSVVIQGLETQYF. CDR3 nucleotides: TGCAGCGTTGTTATCCAGGGGCTAGAGACCCAGTACTTC.

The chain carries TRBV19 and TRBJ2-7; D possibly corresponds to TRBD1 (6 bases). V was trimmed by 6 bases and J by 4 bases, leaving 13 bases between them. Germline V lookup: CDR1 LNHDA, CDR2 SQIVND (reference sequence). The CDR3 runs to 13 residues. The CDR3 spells CASSGTQGYEQYF. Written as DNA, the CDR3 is TGTGCCAGTAGCGGGACACAGGGATACGAGCAGTACTTC.

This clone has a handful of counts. CDR3: CASSVDSGNTIYF. As DNA, the CDR3 is TGCGCCAGCAGCGTGGACAGTGGAAACACCATATATTTT. This chain uses TRBV5-1 with TRBJ1-3; possible D gene TRBD1, 6 bases. CDR1 and CDR2 (germline): SGHRS, YFSETQ. This CDR3 comprises 13 residues. V shed 4 bases and J shed 3 bases, with 8 bases lying between them.

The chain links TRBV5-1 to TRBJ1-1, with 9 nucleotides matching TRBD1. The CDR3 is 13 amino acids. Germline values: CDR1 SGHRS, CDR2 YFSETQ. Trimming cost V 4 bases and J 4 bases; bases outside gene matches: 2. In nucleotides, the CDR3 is TGCGCCAGCAGCAAGGGACAGGGCACTGAAGCTTTCTTT. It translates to CASSKGQGTEAFF.

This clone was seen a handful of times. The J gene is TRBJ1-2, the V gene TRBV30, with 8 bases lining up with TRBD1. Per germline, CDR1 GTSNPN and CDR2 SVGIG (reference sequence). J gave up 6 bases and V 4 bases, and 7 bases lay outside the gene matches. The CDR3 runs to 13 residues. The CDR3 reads CAWTWDRLNGYTF. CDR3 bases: TGTGCCTGGACCTGGGACAGGCTCAATGGCTACACCTTC.

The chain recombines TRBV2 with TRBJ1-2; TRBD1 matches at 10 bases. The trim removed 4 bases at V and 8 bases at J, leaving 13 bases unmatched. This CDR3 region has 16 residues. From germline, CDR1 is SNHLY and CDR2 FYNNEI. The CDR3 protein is CASSGLLDRGLYGYTF. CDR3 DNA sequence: TGTGCCAGCAGTGGGTTATTGGACAGGGGGTTATACGGCTACACCTTC.

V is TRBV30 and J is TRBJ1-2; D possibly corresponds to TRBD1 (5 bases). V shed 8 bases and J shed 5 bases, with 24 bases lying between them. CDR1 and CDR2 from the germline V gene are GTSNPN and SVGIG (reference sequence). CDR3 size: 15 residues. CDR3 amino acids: CAALGQDERNYGYTF. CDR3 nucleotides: TGTGCCGCCCTGGGGCAGGACGAGAGGAATTATGGCTACACCTTC.

CDR3 sequence: CASSVASGKHPGELFF. CDR3 coding DNA: TGTGCCAGCAGCGTGGCTAGCGGGAAGCACCCCGGGGAGCTGTTTTTT. The V call is TRBV9, the J call TRBJ2-2; 9 bases match TRBD2. This CDR3 comprises 16 residues. Trimming cost V 2 bases and J 6 bases; bases outside gene matches: 8. Germline CDR1 reads SGDLS; CDR2 reads YYNGEE. The full variable domain, its missing parts supplied by reference TRBV9 and TRBJ2-2, is DSGVTQTPKHLITATGQRVTLRCSPRSGDLSVYWYQQSLDQGLQFLIQYYNGEERAKGNILERFSAQQFPDLHSELNLSSLELGDSALYFCASSVASGKHPGELFFGEGSRLTVL.

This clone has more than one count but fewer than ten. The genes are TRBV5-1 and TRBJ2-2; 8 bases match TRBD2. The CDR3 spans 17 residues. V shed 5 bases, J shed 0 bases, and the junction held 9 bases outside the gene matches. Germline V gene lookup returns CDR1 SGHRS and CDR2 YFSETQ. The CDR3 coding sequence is TGCGCCAGCAGTCTGGGACTAGAACGGACGAACACCGGGGAGCTGTTTTTT. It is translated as CASSLGLERTNTGELFF.

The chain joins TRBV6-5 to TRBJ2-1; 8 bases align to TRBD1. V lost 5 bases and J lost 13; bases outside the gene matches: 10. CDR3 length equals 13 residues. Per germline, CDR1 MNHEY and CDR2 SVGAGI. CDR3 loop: CASSETGAMIQFF. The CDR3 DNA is TGTGCCAGCAGTGAGACAGGGGCCATGATTCAGTTCTTC.

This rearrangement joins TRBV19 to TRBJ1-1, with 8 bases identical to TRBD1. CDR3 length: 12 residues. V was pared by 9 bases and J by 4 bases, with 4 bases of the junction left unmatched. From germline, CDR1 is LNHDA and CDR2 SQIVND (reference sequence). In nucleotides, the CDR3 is TGTGCCAGCTCGGACAGGGCCACTGAAGCTTTCTTT. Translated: CASSDRATEAFF.

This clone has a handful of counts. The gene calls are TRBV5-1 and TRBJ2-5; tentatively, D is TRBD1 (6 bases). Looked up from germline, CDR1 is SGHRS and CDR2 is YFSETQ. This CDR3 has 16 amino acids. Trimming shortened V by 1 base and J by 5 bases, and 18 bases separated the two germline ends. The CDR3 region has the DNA TGCGCCAGCAGCTTGTCGGTACCGGGGCAGGGGGAGACCCAGTACTTC. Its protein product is CASSLSVPGQGETQYF.

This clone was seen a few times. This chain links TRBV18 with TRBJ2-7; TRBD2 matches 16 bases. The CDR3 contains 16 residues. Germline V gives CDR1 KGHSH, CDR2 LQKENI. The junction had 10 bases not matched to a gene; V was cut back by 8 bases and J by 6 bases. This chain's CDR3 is CASQGTSGRAFVEQYF. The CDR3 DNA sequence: TGTGCCAGCCAGGGGACTAGCGGGAGGGCCTTCGTCGAGCAGTACTTC.

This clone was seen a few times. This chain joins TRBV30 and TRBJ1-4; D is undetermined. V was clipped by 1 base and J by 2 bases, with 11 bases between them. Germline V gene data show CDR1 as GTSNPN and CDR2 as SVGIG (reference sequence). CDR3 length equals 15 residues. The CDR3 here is CAWSARRGTNEKLFF. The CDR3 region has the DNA TGTGCCTGGAGTGCCCGGCGAGGGACTAATGAAAAACTGTTTTTT.

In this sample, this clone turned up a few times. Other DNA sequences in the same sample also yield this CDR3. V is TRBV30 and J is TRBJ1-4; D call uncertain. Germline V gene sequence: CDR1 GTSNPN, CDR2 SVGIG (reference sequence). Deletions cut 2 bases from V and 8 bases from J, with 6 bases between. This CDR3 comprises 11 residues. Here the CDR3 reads CAWSRGEKLFF. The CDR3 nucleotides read TGTGCCTGGAGTCGTGGCGAAAAACTGTTTTTT.

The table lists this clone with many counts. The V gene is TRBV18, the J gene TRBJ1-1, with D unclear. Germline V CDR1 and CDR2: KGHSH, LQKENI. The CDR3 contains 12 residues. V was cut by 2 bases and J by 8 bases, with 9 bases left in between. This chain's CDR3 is CASSPLSGEAFF. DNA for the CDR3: TGTGCCAGCTCACCATTGTCCGGGGAAGCTTTCTTT.

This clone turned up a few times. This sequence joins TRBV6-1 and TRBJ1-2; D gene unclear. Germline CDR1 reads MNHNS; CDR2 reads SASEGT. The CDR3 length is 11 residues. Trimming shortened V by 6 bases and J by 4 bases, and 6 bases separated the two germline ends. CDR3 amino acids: CASSSSYGYTF. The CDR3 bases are TGTGCCAGCAGCTCCTCCTATGGCTACACCTTC.

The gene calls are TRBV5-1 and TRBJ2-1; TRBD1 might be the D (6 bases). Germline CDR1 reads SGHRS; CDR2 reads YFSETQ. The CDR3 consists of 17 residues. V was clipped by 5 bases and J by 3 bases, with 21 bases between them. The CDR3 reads CASSPGQSWGNYNEQFF. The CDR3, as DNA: TGCGCCAGCAGTCCCGGACAGAGTTGGGGGAACTACAATGAGCAGTTCTTC.

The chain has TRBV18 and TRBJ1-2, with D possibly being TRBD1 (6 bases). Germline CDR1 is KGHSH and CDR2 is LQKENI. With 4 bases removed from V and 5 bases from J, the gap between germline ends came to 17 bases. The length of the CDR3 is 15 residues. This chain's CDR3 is CASSLRQGPLYGYTF. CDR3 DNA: TGTGCCAGCTCACTTCGGCAGGGGCCCCTATATGGCTACACCTTC.

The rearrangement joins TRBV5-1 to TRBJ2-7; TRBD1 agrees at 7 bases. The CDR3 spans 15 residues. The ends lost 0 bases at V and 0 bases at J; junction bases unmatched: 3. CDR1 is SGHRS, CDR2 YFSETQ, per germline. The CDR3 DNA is TGCGCCAGCAGCTTGGGACAGGGCAACTCCTACGAGCAGTACTTC. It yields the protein CASSLGQGNSYEQYF.

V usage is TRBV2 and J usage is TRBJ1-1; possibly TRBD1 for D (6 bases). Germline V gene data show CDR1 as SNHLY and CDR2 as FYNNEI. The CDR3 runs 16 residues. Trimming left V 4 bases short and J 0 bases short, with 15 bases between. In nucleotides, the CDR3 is TGTGCCAGCAGTGCTCCGGGGGGCCGGATGAACACTGAAGCTTTCTTT. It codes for CASSAPGGRMNTEAFF.

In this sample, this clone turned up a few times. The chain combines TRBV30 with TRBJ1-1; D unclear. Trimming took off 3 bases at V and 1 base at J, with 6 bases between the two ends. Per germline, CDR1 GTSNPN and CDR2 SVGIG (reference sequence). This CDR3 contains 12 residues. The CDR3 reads CAWSPRNTEAFF. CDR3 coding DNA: TGTGCCTGGAGCCCCAGGAACACTGAAGCTTTCTTT.

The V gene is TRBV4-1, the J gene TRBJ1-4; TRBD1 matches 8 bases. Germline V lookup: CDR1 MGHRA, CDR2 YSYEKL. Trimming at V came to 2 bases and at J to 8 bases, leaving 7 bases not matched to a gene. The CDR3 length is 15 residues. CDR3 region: CASSQRQGSWEKLFF. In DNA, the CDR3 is TGCGCCAGCAGCCAACGACAGGGGTCCTGGGAAAAACTGTTTTTT.

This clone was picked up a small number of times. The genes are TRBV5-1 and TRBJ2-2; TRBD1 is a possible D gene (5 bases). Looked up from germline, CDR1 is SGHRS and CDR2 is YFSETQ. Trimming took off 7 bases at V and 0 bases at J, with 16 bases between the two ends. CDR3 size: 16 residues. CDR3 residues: CASPTRWTTNTGELFF. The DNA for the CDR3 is TGCGCCAGCCCTACCCGATGGACAACGAACACCGGGGAGCTGTTTTTT.

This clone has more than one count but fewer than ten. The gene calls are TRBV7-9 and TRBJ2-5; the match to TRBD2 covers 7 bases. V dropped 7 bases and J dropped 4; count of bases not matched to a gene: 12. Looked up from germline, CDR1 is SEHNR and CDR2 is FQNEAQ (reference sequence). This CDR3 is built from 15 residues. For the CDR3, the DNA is TGTGCCAGCACCGTATGGGGCCCGGGGGGAGAGACCCAGTACTTC. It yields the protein CASTVWGPGGETQYF.

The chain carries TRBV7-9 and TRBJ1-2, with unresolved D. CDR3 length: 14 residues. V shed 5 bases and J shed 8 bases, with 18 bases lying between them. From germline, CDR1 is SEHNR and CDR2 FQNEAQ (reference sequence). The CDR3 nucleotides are TGTGCCAGCAGCCTAGAGAGGGTTGGGTCGGGCTACACCTTC. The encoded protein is CASSLERVGSGYTF.

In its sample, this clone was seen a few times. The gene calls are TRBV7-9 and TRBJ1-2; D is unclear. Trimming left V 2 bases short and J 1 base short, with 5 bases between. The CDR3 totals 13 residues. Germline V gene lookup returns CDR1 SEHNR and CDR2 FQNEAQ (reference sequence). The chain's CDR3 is CASSLHSNYGYTF. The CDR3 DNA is TGTGCCAGCAGCTTACACAGTAACTATGGCTACACCTTC.

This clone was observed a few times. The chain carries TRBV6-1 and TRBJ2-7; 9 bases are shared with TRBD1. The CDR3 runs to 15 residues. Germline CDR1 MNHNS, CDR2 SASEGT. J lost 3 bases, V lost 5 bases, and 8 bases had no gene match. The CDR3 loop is CASSSYRGPDYEQYF. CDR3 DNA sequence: TGTGCCAGCAGTTCCTACAGGGGGCCCGACTACGAGCAGTACTTC.

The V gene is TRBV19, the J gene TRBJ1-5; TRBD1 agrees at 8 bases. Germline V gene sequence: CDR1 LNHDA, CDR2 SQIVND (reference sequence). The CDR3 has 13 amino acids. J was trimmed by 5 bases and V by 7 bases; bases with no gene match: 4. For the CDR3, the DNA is TGTGCCAGTACCTCACAGGGGGATCAGCCCCAGCATTTT. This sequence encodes CASTSQGDQPQHF.